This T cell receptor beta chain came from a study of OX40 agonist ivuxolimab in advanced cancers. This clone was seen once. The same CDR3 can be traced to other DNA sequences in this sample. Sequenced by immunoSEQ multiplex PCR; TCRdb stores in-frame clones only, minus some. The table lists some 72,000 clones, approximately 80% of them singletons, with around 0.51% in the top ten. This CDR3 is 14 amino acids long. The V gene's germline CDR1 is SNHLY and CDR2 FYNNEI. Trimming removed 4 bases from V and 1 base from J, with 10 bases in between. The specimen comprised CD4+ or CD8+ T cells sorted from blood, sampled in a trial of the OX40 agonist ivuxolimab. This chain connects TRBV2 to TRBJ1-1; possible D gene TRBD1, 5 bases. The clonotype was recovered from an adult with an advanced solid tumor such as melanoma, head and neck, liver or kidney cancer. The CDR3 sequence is CASSVGLSNTEAFF. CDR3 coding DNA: TGTGCCAGCAGTGTGGGACTGTCGAACACTGAAGCTTTCTTT.